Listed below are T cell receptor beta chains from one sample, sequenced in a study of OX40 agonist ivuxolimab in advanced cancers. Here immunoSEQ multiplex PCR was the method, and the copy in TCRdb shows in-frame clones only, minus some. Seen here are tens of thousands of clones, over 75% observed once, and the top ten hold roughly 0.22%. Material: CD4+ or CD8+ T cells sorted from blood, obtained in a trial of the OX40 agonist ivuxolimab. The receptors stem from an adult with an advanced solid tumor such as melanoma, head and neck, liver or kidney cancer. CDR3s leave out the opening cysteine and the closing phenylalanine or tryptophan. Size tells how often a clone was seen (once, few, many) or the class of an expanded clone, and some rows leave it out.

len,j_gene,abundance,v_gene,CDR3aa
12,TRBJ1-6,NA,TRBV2,ASSQIGDHSPLH
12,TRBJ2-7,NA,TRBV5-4,ASRSGHGPYEQY
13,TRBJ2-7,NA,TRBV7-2,ASSLGGSPSHEQY
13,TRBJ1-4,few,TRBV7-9,ASSHFTGGAEKLF
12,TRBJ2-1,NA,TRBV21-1,ASSLVRNYNEQF
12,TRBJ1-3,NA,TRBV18,ASSPDRGGNTIY
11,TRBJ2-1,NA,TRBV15,ATSHTIDSEQF
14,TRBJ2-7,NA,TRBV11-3,ASSPKNPQGSYEQY
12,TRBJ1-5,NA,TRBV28,ASSRDRGRLPQH
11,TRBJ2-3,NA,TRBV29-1,SARDLSTDTQY
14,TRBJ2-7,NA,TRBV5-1,ASSFGPGDRFYEQY
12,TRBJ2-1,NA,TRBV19,ASSPLADANEQF
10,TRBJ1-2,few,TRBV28,ASSLPTDGYT
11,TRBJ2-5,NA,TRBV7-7,ASSPLGEETQY
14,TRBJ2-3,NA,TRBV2,ASRPRASGSADTQY
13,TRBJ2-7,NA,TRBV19,ASSMTIISSYEQY
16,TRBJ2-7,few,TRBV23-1,ASIRSRGGSEWIYEQY
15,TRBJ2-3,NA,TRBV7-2,ASSSQTGRTFTDTQY
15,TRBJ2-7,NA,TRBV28,ASSLRVGQGLSYEQY
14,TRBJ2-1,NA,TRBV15,ATSRATGPLGNEQF
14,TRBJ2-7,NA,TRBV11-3,ASSLPPSSYSYEQY
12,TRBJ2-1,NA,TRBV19,ASRQDRTDNEQF
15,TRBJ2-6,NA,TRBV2,ASSEPLMRVGANVLT
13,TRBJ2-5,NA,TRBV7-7,ASSSGLANQETQY
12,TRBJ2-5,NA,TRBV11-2,ASSWGQGEETQY
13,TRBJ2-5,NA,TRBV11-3,ASSLGRGSAETQY
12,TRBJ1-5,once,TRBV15,ATSRDHSNQPQH
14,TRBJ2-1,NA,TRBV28,ASSPMTSGIYNEQF
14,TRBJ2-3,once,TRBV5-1,ASSLGLADDTDTQY
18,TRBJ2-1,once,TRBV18,ASSPPRSSGRGSPYNEQF
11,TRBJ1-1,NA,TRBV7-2,ASSLARYTEAF
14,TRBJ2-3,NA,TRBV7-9,ASSLQGFGPTDTQY
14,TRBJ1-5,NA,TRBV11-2,ASSKTGGRSNQPQH
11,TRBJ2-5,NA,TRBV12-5,ASGGTEQETQY
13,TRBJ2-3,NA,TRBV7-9,ASSLLTGPRDTQY
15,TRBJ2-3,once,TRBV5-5,ASSQELQGRSTDTQY
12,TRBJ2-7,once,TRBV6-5,ASSSFREVYEQY
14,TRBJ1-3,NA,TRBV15,ATSLERGVPGNTIY
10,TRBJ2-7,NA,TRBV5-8,ASSSGNYEQY
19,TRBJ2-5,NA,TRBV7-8,ASSRYLWSYQESAYGVAQY
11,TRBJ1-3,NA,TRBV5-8,ASSLLARNTIY
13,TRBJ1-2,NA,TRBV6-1,ASGAATGANYGYT
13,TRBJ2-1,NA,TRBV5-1,ASSLVQGRTNEQF
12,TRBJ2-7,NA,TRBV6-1,ASSANDIGYEQY
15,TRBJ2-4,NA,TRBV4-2,ASSPGTGENLRNIQY